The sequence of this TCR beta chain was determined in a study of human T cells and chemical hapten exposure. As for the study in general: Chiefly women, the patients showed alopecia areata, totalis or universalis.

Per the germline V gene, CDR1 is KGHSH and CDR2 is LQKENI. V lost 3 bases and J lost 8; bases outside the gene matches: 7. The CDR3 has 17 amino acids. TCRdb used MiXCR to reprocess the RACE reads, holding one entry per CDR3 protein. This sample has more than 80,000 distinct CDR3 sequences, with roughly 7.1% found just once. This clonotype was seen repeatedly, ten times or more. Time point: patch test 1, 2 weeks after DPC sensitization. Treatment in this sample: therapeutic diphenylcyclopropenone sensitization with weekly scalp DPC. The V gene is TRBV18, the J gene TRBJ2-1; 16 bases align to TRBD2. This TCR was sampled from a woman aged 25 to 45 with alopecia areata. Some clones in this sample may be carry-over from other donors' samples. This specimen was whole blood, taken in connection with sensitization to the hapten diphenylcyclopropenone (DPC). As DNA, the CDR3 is TGTGCCAGCTCACCGCGAGGGACTAGCGGGGGGGCCGATGAGCAGTTCTTC. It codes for CASSPRGTSGGADEQFF.